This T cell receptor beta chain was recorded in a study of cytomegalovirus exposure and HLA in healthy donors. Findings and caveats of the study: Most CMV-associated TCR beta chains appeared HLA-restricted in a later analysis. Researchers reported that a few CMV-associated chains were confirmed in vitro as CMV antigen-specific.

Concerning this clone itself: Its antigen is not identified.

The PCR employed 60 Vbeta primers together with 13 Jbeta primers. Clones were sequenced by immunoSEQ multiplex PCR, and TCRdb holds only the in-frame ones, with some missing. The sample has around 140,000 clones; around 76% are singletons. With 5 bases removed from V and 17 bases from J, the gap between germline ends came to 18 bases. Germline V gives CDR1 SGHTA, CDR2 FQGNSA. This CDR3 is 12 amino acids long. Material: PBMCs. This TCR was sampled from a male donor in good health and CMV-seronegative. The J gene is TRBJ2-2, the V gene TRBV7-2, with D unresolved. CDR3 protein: CASSPRLESRFF. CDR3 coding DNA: TGTGCCAGCAGCCCCCGACTGGAAAGTAGATTTTTT.